This passage covers 16 T cell receptor beta chains from one sample sequenced in a study of cytomegalovirus exposure and HLA in healthy donors. The PCR made use of 60 Vbeta and 13 Jbeta primers. Sequencing was performed with immunoSEQ multiplex PCR; in TCRdb, only in-frame clones are kept and a portion is missing. The sample includes 200,000 to 250,000 clones, 65% to 85% of them seen just once. Sequenced: PBMCs. The source of these receptors is a young man in good health and CMV-seronegative.

CDR3 nucleotide sequence: TGCAGCGTTGAAGAAACCCGGGCCCACCCTAGGGGAGAGACCCAGTACTTC. Translated, it gives CSVEETRAHPRGETQYF. The V gene is TRBV29-1, the J gene TRBJ2-5; possible D gene TRBD1, 5 bases. The germline gives CDR1 SQVTM, CDR2 ANQGSEA. This CDR3 contains 17 residues. The V and J ends lost 0 bases and 4 bases respectively, with 21 bases between them.

The V call is TRBV6-5, the J call TRBJ2-7, with 8 bases lining up with TRBD1. Germline V CDR1 and CDR2: MNHEY, SVGAGI. This CDR3 contains 14 residues. Trimming took 4 bases from V and 4 from J; bases not matched to a gene: 6. The CDR3 DNA is TGTGCCAGCAGTTTACACCAGGGGGCATACGAGCAGTACTTC. Protein product: CASSLHQGAYEQYF.

In nucleotides, the CDR3 is TGTGCCATCAGTGAGTCGGGTGAGGGGGTAGGAAAAGATACGCAGTATTTT. Protein product: CAISESGEGVGKDTQYF. The V call is TRBV10-3, the J call TRBJ2-3; tentative D call: TRBD1 (6 bases). V lost 0 bases to trimming and J lost 5 bases, with 18 bases between them. Per germline, CDR1 ENHRY and CDR2 SYGVKD. The CDR3 has 17 residues.

In its sample, this clone was seen once. This chain connects TRBV6-5 to TRBJ2-7; tentatively, D is TRBD1 (7 bases). This CDR3 has 16 residues. The germline V gene encodes CDR1 MNHEY and CDR2 SVGAGI. Trimming took 4 bases from V and 1 from J, leaving 17 bases between them. This CDR3 reads CASSFTGVGSSYEQYF. CDR3 coding DNA: TGTGCCAGCAGTTTCACAGGGGTCGGGAGTTCCTACGAGCAGTACTTC.

The chain uses TRBV4-1 and TRBJ2-7; the match to TRBD2 covers 7 bases. Trimming cost V 4 bases and J 0 bases; bases outside gene matches: 6. Per the germline V gene, CDR1 is MGHRA and CDR2 is YSYEKL. The CDR3 totals 15 residues. CDR3 protein: CASSRGGVGSYEQYF. CDR3 in DNA: TGCGCCAGCAGCCGGGGAGGGGTTGGCTCCTACGAGCAGTACTTC.

The chain combines TRBV7-3 with TRBJ2-3; possible D gene TRBD2, 7 bases. The V end lost 2 bases, the J end lost 3 bases, and 12 bases lay between the germline ends. This CDR3 has 15 residues. The germline V gene encodes CDR1 SGHTA and CDR2 FQGTGA. The CDR3 protein is CASSLWGGGTDTQYF. In DNA, the CDR3 is TGTGCCAGCAGCTTATGGGGGGGCGGGACAGATACGCAGTATTTT. The full variable domain, its missing parts supplied by reference TRBV7-3 and TRBJ2-3, is GAGVSQTPSNKVTEKGKYVELRCDPISGHTALYWYRQSLGQGPEFLIYFQGTGAADDSGLPNDRFFAVRPEGSVSTLKIQRTERGDSAVYLCASSLWGGGTDTQYFGPGTRLTVL.

This clone is a singleton in its sample. V and J are TRBV28 and TRBJ2-2; D uncertain. Germline-derived CDR1 and CDR2 are MDHEN and SYDVKM. With 3 bases removed from V and 0 bases from J, the gap between germline ends came to 8 bases. The CDR3 length is 15 residues. The CDR3 DNA reads TGTGCCAGCAGTTTGGCCCATCCGAACACCGGGGAGCTGTTTTTT. This codes for CASSLAHPNTGELFF.

This rearrangement joins TRBV6-1 to TRBJ2-7; D might be TRBD1 (5 bases). V shed 4 bases and J shed 7 bases, with 11 bases lying between them. CDR1 is MNHNS and CDR2 is SASEGT in the germline V gene. This CDR3 is built from 12 residues. CDR3: CASSGIQGEQYF. DNA of the CDR3: TGTGCCAGCAGTGGAATCCAGGGAGAGCAGTACTTC.

The chain's CDR3 is CASSSLRTGKGETQYF. In nucleotides, the CDR3 is TGTGCCAGCAGTAGCCTAAGGACAGGGAAGGGGGAGACCCAGTACTTC. The chain carries TRBV2 and TRBJ2-5, with 8 bases identical to TRBD1. In germline, CDR1 is SNHLY, CDR2 FYNNEI. The length of the CDR3 is 16 residues. Trimming cost V 5 bases and J 5 bases; bases outside gene matches: 13.

The CDR3 protein is CATRQGSYEQYF. DNA for the CDR3: TGTGCCACACGACAGGGCTCCTACGAGCAGTACTTC. This rearrangement joins TRBV6-5 to TRBJ2-7; 7 bases are a match to TRBD1. In germline, CDR1 is MNHEY, CDR2 SVGAGI. J lost 0 bases, V lost 10 bases, and 3 bases had no gene match. This CDR3 is 12 amino acids long.

The chain uses TRBV28 and TRBJ1-3; D gene ambiguous. Germline V gene lookup returns CDR1 MDHEN and CDR2 SYDVKM. Trimming cost V 6 bases and J 7 bases, with 22 bases left between them. CDR3 length: 16 residues. This CDR3 is CASRLAQAVRRNTIYF. In nucleotides, the CDR3 is TGTGCCAGCAGGCTAGCGCAGGCTGTCAGACGGAACACCATATATTTT.

The rearrangement links TRBV4-1 to TRBJ2-7, with no clear D. Trimming cost V 0 bases and J 0 bases, with 12 bases left between them. Looked up from germline, CDR1 is MGHRA and CDR2 is YSYEKL. The CDR3 is made up of 16 amino acids. The CDR3 nucleotides read TGCGCCAGCAGCCAAGATCCTGCGGCTAGCTCCTACGAGCAGTACTTC. Translating it yields CASSQDPAASSYEQYF.

V usage is TRBV28 and J usage is TRBJ1-1; D might be TRBD1 (6 bases). CDR1 is MDHEN, CDR2 SYDVKM, per germline. This CDR3 is built from 12 residues. Trimming took 5 bases from V and 9 from J, leaving 13 bases between them. CDR3 sequence: CASSTTGIQAFF. DNA of the CDR3: TGTGCCAGCAGTACTACAGGGATTCAAGCTTTCTTT.

CDR3 in DNA: TGTGCCAGCTCACCAAATGACAGGGCCACTGAAGCTTTCTTT. Amino acid sequence: CASSPNDRATEAFF. V and J are TRBV18 and TRBJ1-1; 7 positions agree with TRBD1. Unmatched junction bases numbered 4, after V lost 2 bases and J lost 4 bases. Germline V gene lookup returns CDR1 KGHSH and CDR2 LQKENI. This CDR3 spans 14 amino acids.

Here the CDR3 DNA reads TGTGCCAGTTCTTGGGAGGCTGATAATTCACCCCTCCACTTT. Protein product: CASSWEADNSPLHF. V and J are TRBV6-1 and TRBJ1-6, with unresolved D. This CDR3 region has 14 residues. Germline V CDR1 and CDR2: MNHNS, SASEGT. V lost 9 bases to trimming and J lost 5 bases, with 14 bases between them.

This rearrangement joins TRBV4-1 to TRBJ1-5; perhaps TRBD1 as D (6 bases). This CDR3 comprises 14 residues. Trimming cost V 4 bases and J 2 bases, with 9 bases left between them. Germline lookup yields CDR1 MGHRA and CDR2 YSYEKL. The CDR3 bases are TGCGCCAGCAGCCTTAGACAGGGCAATCAGCCCCAGCATTTT. Translation gives CASSLRQGNQPQHF.